The present T cell receptor (beta chain) was sequenced within a study of CD8 T cells in Susac syndrome. TCR beta from blood CD8+ and CD4+ T cells was sequenced. With random hexamers, reverse transcription was performed on about 0.5 to 1 ug of RNA. TCRdb itself ran the immunoSEQ multiplex PCR reads through MiXCR, one entry per CDR3 protein. The sample yields 200,000 to 300,000 distinct CDR3 sequences, 96% seen once. Trimming cost V 5 bases and J 4 bases, with 14 bases left between them. CDR1 and CDR2 from the germline V gene are LGHNT and FRNRAP. The CDR3 is 14 residues long. The chain carries TRBV12-5 and TRBJ2-5; no definite D call. This receptor was obtained from a human donor with Susac syndrome. Material: CD4+ T cells from PBMCs. The CDR3 sequence: CASGASGKGETQYF. CDR3 nucleotide sequence: TGTGCTAGTGGTGCCTCGGGCAAGGGAGAGACCCAGTACTTC.